This T cell receptor (beta chain) was sequenced for a study of graft-versus-host responses after intestinal transplantation. General study findings and limits: Allograft clonal ratios (graft-versus-host to host-versus-graft) were high in patients who had graft-donor T cell macrochimerism. GvH clones detected in recipient marrow included some appearing first in ileum or blood.

Data came from immunoSEQ multiplex PCR; TCRdb stores just in-frame clones and leaves some out. In the table there are about 110,000 clones, about 92% of which are singletons. Comment on this clone: The antigen is unknown.

V lost 3 bases, J lost 0 bases, and 8 bases stayed unmatched. The V gene's germline CDR1 is SGHVS and CDR2 FQNEAQ. CDR3 length: 16 residues. The chain uses TRBV7-8 and TRBJ2-7, with TRBD2 matching 7 bases. The sample here was unstimulated CD8+ T cells sorted from spleen or lymph node cells, taken before transplant. The receptor's source is a human donor who was the organ donor for an intestinal transplant. Written as DNA, the CDR3 is TGTGCCAGCAGCTTGTTTGAAGGCGGGAGCTCCTACGAGCAGTACTTC. Its protein product is CASSLFEGGSSYEQYF.